One sample yielded the 21 T cell receptor beta chains listed below, sequenced in a study of cytomegalovirus exposure and HLA in healthy donors. Here immunoSEQ multiplex PCR was the method, and the copy in TCRdb shows in-frame clones only, minus some. The sample carries 66,000 or so clones, about 97% recorded once. The sequenced sample was PBMCs. The receptor set was obtained from a woman aged 18-29 years in good health and CMV-seropositive.

This clone was observed once. V and J are TRBV6-5 and TRBJ1-1, with D possibly being TRBD1 (6 bases). CDR1 is MNHEY, CDR2 SVGAGI, per germline. The V end lost 0 bases, the J end lost 4 bases, and 12 bases lay between the germline ends. The CDR3 contains 15 residues. The CDR3 loop reads CASSYSGGRGTEAFF. In DNA form, the CDR3 reads TGTGCCAGCAGTTACTCGGGGGGGCGCGGCACTGAAGCTTTCTTT.

The CDR3 bases are TGTGCCAGCAGCTTAGGGTGGGACAGCCATAGGAGCGAGCAGTACTTC. It specifies CASSLGWDSHRSEQYF. This sequence joins TRBV7-8 and TRBJ2-7, with TRBD1 identical over 7 bases. The CDR3 loop spans 16 amino acids. Germline V gives CDR1 SGHVS, CDR2 FQNEAQ. With V trimmed by 1 base and J by 6 bases, 12 bases remained unmatched.

The rearrangement links TRBV5-1 to TRBJ1-2; D ambiguous. Germline values: CDR1 SGHRS, CDR2 YFSETQ. CDR3 length: 16 residues. Trimming took off 4 bases at V and 7 bases at J, with 23 bases between the two ends. CDR3 in amino acids: CASSPLVRLPRGGYTF. CDR3 nucleotides: TGCGCCAGCAGCCCCTTGGTTCGGCTACCTCGAGGTGGCTACACCTTC.

A note on this clone: Other DNA sequences in this sample translate to the same CDR3. The rearrangement links TRBV6-6 to TRBJ2-7; maybe TRBD2 (6 bases). Germline V gene data show CDR1 as MNHNY and CDR2 as SVGAGI (reference sequence). There are 13 residues in the CDR3. V was cut by 5 bases and J by 5 bases, with 13 bases left in between. DNA of the CDR3: TGTGCCAGCAGTCGTACTAGCTCAGACGAGCAGTACTTC. This codes for CASSRTSSDEQYF.

The V and J genes are TRBV4-1 and TRBJ2-3; 8 positions agree with TRBD1. J lost 4 bases, V lost 6 bases, and 3 bases had no gene match. The CDR3 has 13 residues. Germline V gives CDR1 MGHRA, CDR2 YSYEKL. The CDR3 DNA is TGCGCCAGCAGTCTGGACAGGGCAGATACGCAGTATTTT. Translation gives CASSLDRADTQYF.

The chain links TRBV6-9 to TRBJ2-2; 12 bases are shared with TRBD1. This CDR3 comprises 18 residues. V gave up 6 bases and J gave up 4 bases; unmatched junction bases: 12. The germline CDR1 and CDR2 sequences are MNHGY and SVAAGI. CDR3 in DNA: TGTGCCAGCAGAGATCCCGGCAGGGACAGGGGGCGCACCGGGGAGCTGTTTTTT. Translation: CASRDPGRDRGRTGELFF.

J is TRBJ1-3 and V is TRBV19, with 8 bases matching TRBD1. The CDR3 covers 15 residues. Per germline, CDR1 LNHDA and CDR2 SQIVND (reference sequence). J gave up 3 bases and V 7 bases, and 8 bases lay outside the gene matches. CDR3 sequence: CASNLQGADGNTIYF. The DNA for the CDR3 is TGTGCCAGTAATTTGCAGGGGGCTGATGGAAACACCATATATTTT.

V usage is TRBV30 and J usage is TRBJ1-1; 11 bases agree with TRBD1. Trimming cost V 0 bases and J 6 bases; bases outside gene matches: 3. The CDR3 spans 14 residues. In germline, CDR1 is GTSNPN, CDR2 SVGIG (reference sequence). Here the CDR3 DNA reads TGTGCCTGGAGTGTAGGACAGGGGGCCGCTGAAGCTTTCTTT. Amino acid sequence: CAWSVGQGAAEAFF.

The genes are TRBV5-5 and TRBJ2-2, with 8 positions matching TRBD2. CDR1 and CDR2 from the germline V gene are SGHKS and YYEKEE (reference sequence). This CDR3 comprises 16 residues. V shed 0 bases and J 3 bases; nucleotides not matched to a gene: 4. The CDR3 DNA reads as TGTGCCAGCAGCTTGGGTCTAGCGGGTTACACCGGGGAGCTGTTTTTT. This gives the protein CASSLGLAGYTGELFF. Combining the CDR3 with reference TRBV5-5 and TRBJ2-2 gives the whole variable domain DAGVTQSPTHLIKTRGQQVTLRCSPISGHKSVSWYQQVLGQGPQFIFQYYEKEERGRGNFPDRFSARQFPNYSSELNVNALLLGDSALYLCASSLGLAGYTGELFFGEGSRLTVL.

The chain uses TRBV7-2 and TRBJ2-4; D possibly corresponds to TRBD1 (6 bases). The CDR3 runs to 19 residues. CDR1 SGHTA and CDR2 FQGNSA come from the germline V gene. Trimming took 5 bases from V and 0 from J, leaving 23 bases between them. CDR3 region: CASSTRAGTPRIAKNIQYF. The CDR3 DNA reads TGTGCCAGCAGCACCCGAGCCGGGACACCGCGTATAGCCAAAAACATTCAGTACTTC.

The count of this clone is one. J is TRBJ2-2 and V is TRBV19; 10 bases are shared with TRBD2. V shed 0 bases, J shed 8 bases, and the junction held 3 bases outside the gene matches. Germline values: CDR1 LNHDA, CDR2 SQIVND (reference sequence). The length of the CDR3 is 15 residues. Here the CDR3 reads CASSIDLAGVGELFF. The CDR3 DNA is TGTGCCAGTAGTATAGACCTAGCGGGAGTTGGGGAGCTGTTTTTT.

The rearrangement links TRBV7-9 to TRBJ1-6, with D perhaps matching TRBD1 (6 bases). The CDR3 runs to 14 residues. Germline V gives CDR1 SEHNR, CDR2 FQNEAQ (reference sequence). Trimming cost V 6 bases and J 5 bases, with 11 bases left between them. CDR3 loop: CASRLTGNNSPLHF. CDR3 DNA sequence: TGTGCCAGCAGGTTGACAGGCAATAATTCACCCCTCCACTTT.

The V and J genes are TRBV5-8 and TRBJ2-1; a weak D match, TRBD1 (5 bases). The CDR3 sequence is 16 residues long. Germline V gene sequence: CDR1 SGHTS, CDR2 YDEGEE. V was clipped by 5 bases and J by 1 base, with 16 bases between them. CDR3 sequence (DNA): TGTGCCAGCAGTTTAACGCAGGGTTGGTCCTACAATGAGCAGTTCTTC. Protein product: CASSLTQGWSYNEQFF.

The gene calls are TRBV28 and TRBJ2-7, with 10 bases matching TRBD1. This CDR3 is built from 14 residues. The germline V gene encodes CDR1 MDHEN and CDR2 SYDVKM. Germline trimming cut 3 bases from V and 4 bases from J; bases unmatched to any gene: 3. The DNA for the CDR3 is TGTGCCAGCAGTTTGGACAGGGGGTTGTACGAGCAGTACTTC. This translates into CASSLDRGLYEQYF.

V and J are TRBV28 and TRBJ1-5, with TRBD1 matching over 8 bases. The trim removed 0 bases at V and 0 bases at J, leaving 1 base unmatched. Germline CDR1 and CDR2: MDHEN and SYDVKM. This CDR3 has 16 residues. The CDR3 DNA reads TGTGCCAGCAGTTTATGGACAGGGGATAGCAATCAGCCCCAGCATTTT. Its protein is CASSLWTGDSNQPQHF. Variable domain in full (rest from reference TRBV28 and TRBJ1-5): DVKVTQSSRYLVKRTGEKVFLECVQDMDHENMFWYRQDPGLGLRLIYFSYDVKMKEKGDIPEGYSVSREKKERFSLILESASTNQTSMYLCASSLWTGDSNQPQHFGDGTRLSIL.

The J gene is TRBJ2-3, the V gene TRBV29-1; the D gene is possibly TRBD1 (6 bases). CDR3 length: 11 amino acids. With 3 bases removed from V and 6 bases from J, the gap between germline ends came to 7 bases. Germline CDR1 SQVTM, CDR2 ANQGSEA. The CDR3 bases are TGCAGCGTTGATACAGGGGATACGCAGTATTTT. Its translation: CSVDTGDTQYF.

The V gene is TRBV30, the J gene TRBJ2-7; TRBD1 is a possible D gene (5 bases). The CDR3 loop spans 14 amino acids. V shed 4 bases and J shed 6 bases, with 19 bases lying between them. Germline loops: CDR1 GTSNPN, CDR2 SVGIG (reference sequence). Written as DNA, the CDR3 is TGTGCCTGGATTCTAGGGGTCGGCCCAAGCGAGCAGTACTTC. Amino acids: CAWILGVGPSEQYF.

The chain employs TRBV5-6 and TRBJ1-3, with TRBD1 identical over 8 bases. V dropped 1 base and J dropped 1; count of bases not matched to a gene: 4. This CDR3 region has 16 residues. The V gene's germline CDR1 is SGHDT and CDR2 YYEEEE. The CDR3 nucleotides are TGTGCCAGCAGCTTGAGTCAGGGGGCGTCTGGAAACACCATATATTTT. Protein sequence: CASSLSQGASGNTIYF.

This chain connects TRBV6-6 to TRBJ2-5; D might be TRBD2 (5 bases). The tail of the sequence fits TRBJ2-7 better, so the J call may be wrong. The CDR3 is 15 residues long. Germline V gene data show CDR1 as MNHNY and CDR2 as SVGAGI (reference sequence). CDR3 nucleotides: TGTGCCAGCAGTTACCCCAGCGGAAGCTCCTACGAGCAGTACTTC. It yields the protein CASSYPSGSSYEQYF.

The V and J genes are TRBV6-4 and TRBJ1-4; D may be TRBD1 (5 bases). The CDR3 is 15 amino acids. Trimming took off 2 bases at V and 5 bases at J, with 12 bases between the two ends. From germline, CDR1 is MRHNA and CDR2 SNTAGT. The CDR3 nucleotides read TGTGCCAGCAGTGACGGGGGGACTGCAAATGAAAAACTGTTTTTT. It is translated as CASSDGGTANEKLFF.

This chain connects TRBV18 to TRBJ1-1; D not certain. The CDR3 covers 14 residues. Germline-derived CDR1 and CDR2 are KGHSH and LQKENI. Deletions cut 2 bases from V and 6 bases from J, with 13 bases between. CDR3: CASSPGRREAEAFF. For the CDR3, the DNA is TGTGCCAGCTCACCAGGGCGGAGGGAGGCTGAAGCTTTCTTT.